This record concerns one T cell receptor (beta chain) sequence. Per the study methods: By means of reference gene primer amplification, nucleated cell counts were estimated. TCRdb's table, derived via immunoSEQ multiplex PCR, lists solely in-frame clones and lacks some. Clone size and V and J calls were adopted from that table, with D and trimming inferred from the DNA. The data show fewer than 500,000 clones, with around 84% seen just once and approximately 1% held by the top ten. The data were obtained in a study of blood T cell repertoires in COVID-19. There are 12 residues in the CDR3. CDR1 and CDR2 (germline): GTSNPN, SVGIG (reference sequence). V lost 7 bases, J lost 7 bases, and 6 bases stayed unmatched.

Sequenced input: peripheral blood. The TCR originated in a human donor with acute or convalescent COVID-19. The donor label of this sample is uncertain. The V call is TRBV30, the J call TRBJ1-2; TRBD1 agrees at 10 bases. The CDR3 region is CALLDRGGGYTF. CDR3 DNA sequence: TGTGCCTTGCTGGACAGGGGGGGTGGCTACACCTTC.